What follows are 26 T cell receptor beta chains derived from one specimen sequenced in a study of T-cell memory formation after mild COVID-19. From the 5' RACE reads, TCRdb called clonotypes with MiXCR, one entry per CDR3 protein. The sample shows hundreds of thousands of distinct CDR3 sequences, roughly 22% of them seen only once. Sequenced material: PBMCs or a T cell subset sorted from them (not recorded which). These TCRs come from an adult woman who had mild COVID-19 (a few samples of this study predate the infection). Cell type and time point are not known.

The chain combines TRBV29-1 with TRBJ2-5, with D possibly matching TRBD1 (6 bases). CDR1 and CDR2 from the germline V gene are SQVTM and ANQGSEA. This CDR3 is 12 amino acids long. Trimming pared 6 bases from V and 5 bases from J, leaving 13 bases between. This CDR3 is CSVGAHGETQYF. CDR3 DNA: TGCAGCGTGGGGGCCCACGGGGAGACCCAGTACTTC.

This clonotype turned up a few times. The CDR3 loop is CSASETGQGTWETQYF. CDR3 in DNA: TGCAGTGCTAGTGAAACTGGACAGGGGACCTGGGAGACCCAGTACTTC. The chain carries TRBV20-1 and TRBJ2-5; TRBD1 matches at 9 bases. Trimming at V came to 3 bases and at J to 5 bases, leaving 13 bases not matched to a gene. This CDR3 comprises 16 residues. Germline CDR1 is DFQATT and CDR2 is SNEGSKA (reference sequence).

The chain combines TRBV15 with TRBJ2-3; 8 nucleotides match TRBD2. Germline values: CDR1 LNHNV, CDR2 YYDKDF (reference sequence). The CDR3 totals 16 residues. V shed 1 base and J 0 bases; nucleotides not matched to a gene: 3. Here the CDR3 DNA reads TGTGCCACCAGCAGAGGACCTAGCGGGAGCACAGATACGCAGTATTTT. Amino acids: CATSRGPSGSTDTQYF.

This clonotype turned up a few times. The V gene is TRBV7-8, the J gene TRBJ1-5; D is ambiguous. The length of the CDR3 is 16 residues. V lost 4 bases and J 1 base, leaving 14 bases between the germline ends. Germline lookup yields CDR1 SGHVS and CDR2 FQNEAQ. Here the CDR3 reads CASSSAAEISNQPQHF. The DNA for the CDR3 is TGTGCCAGCAGCTCCGCGGCAGAGATAAGCAATCAGCCCCAGCATTTT.

This clonotype turned up a few times. The rearrangement joins TRBV6-2 or TRBV6-3 to TRBJ2-5; 9 positions match TRBD1. The V gene end was trimmed by 5 bases and the J gene end by 4 bases; junction bases not matched to a gene: 5. CDR3 size: 14 residues. CDR1 and CDR2 (germline): MNHEY, SVGEGT. The CDR3 coding sequence is TGTGCCAGCAGTAGGGACAGGGTACGAGAGACCCAGTACTTC. Translating it yields CASSRDRVRETQYF.

The chain recombines TRBV5-1 with TRBJ2-3, with TRBD1 as a possible D gene (6 bases). CDR3 length equals 15 residues. Trimming pared 6 bases from V and 1 base from J, leaving 15 bases between. In germline, CDR1 is SGHRS, CDR2 YFSETQ. CDR3 DNA: TGCGCCAGCACTCTGCAGGGGAAACGCACAGATACGCAGTATTTT. This encodes CASTLQGKRTDTQYF.

This clonotype showed up just a few times. This chain joins TRBV30 and TRBJ1-2; 7 bases line up with TRBD1. The germline gives CDR1 GTSNPN, CDR2 SVGIG (reference sequence). V was clipped by 0 bases and J by 5 bases; unmatched bases: 6. The CDR3 is 14 residues long. CDR3: CAWSVEGAVYGYTF. The CDR3 DNA sequence: TGTGCCTGGAGTGTCGAGGGGGCAGTGTATGGCTACACCTTC.

The gene calls are TRBV6-5 and TRBJ2-3, with D possibly TRBD1 on 5 matching bases. Trimming stripped 6 bases from V and 3 bases from J, with 22 bases between. The CDR3 consists of 17 residues. CDR1 is MNHEY, CDR2 SVGAGI, per germline. CDR3 protein: CASSARSLGQATDTQYF. The CDR3 DNA reads TGTGCCAGCAGCGCCCGATCCCTGGGGCAGGCTACAGATACGCAGTATTTT.

This clonotype has only a few counts. This chain connects TRBV7-2 to TRBJ2-7; D may be TRBD1 or TRBD2 (5 bases each). The V gene lost 4 bases and the J gene lost 0 bases, with 13 bases spanning the gap. Germline-derived CDR1 and CDR2 are SGHTA and FQGNSA. The CDR3 totals 15 residues. Here the CDR3 reads CASSSSPGTSYEQYF. CDR3 DNA sequence: TGTGCCAGCAGCTCATCCCCCGGGACCTCCTACGAGCAGTACTTC.

Concerning this clonotype: One end of the junction does not line up with germline, which may come from a read error. The genes are TRBV12-3 or TRBV12-4 and TRBJ1-1, with a tentative D call TRBD1 (6 bases). The CDR3 is 13 residues long. CDR3 bases: TGTGCCAGCAGTTTCCAGGGGTCCACTGAAGTTTTCTTT. Translating it yields CASSFQGSTEVFF.

The genes are TRBV11-2 and TRBJ1-2; TRBD1 aligns across 8 bases. The length of the CDR3 is 17 residues. Germline values: CDR1 SGHAT, CDR2 FQNNGV. Germline trimming cut 1 base from V and 3 bases from J; bases unmatched to any gene: 10. The CDR3: CASSLGGQGALHYGYTF. The CDR3 DNA reads as TGTGCCAGCAGCTTAGGTGGACAGGGCGCCCTGCACTATGGCTACACCTTC. The full variable domain, its missing parts supplied by reference TRBV11-2 and TRBJ1-2, is EAGVAQSPRYKIIEKRQSVAFWCNPISGHATLYWYQQILGQGPKLLIQFQNNGVVDDSQLPKDRFSAERLKGVDSTLKIQPAKLEDSAVYLCASSLGGQGALHYGYTFGSGTRLTVV.

The chain links TRBV7-2 to TRBJ1-2; D not resolved. The CDR3 contains 14 residues. The germline gives CDR1 SGHTA, CDR2 FQGNSA. Trimming took off 5 bases at V and 4 bases at J, with 14 bases between the two ends. The CDR3 sequence: CASSPPGSRYGYTF. CDR3 bases: TGTGCCAGCAGCCCTCCCGGGAGCCGCTATGGCTACACCTTC.

This clonotype was picked up many times. The gene calls are TRBV12-3 or TRBV12-4 and TRBJ2-3; weak D call: TRBD1 (6 bases). CDR3 length: 17 residues. Trimming took 5 bases from V and 4 from J, leaving 22 bases between them. In DNA, the CDR3 is TGTGCCAGCAGTGAAAATCCGGGACAAAAGGGCCCAGATACGCAGTATTTT. Amino acid sequence: CASSENPGQKGPDTQYF.

This clonotype was seen a few times. The rearrangement uses TRBV12-3 or TRBV12-4 and TRBJ1-5; TRBD1 might be the D (6 bases). V gave up 6 bases and J gave up 2 bases, with 14 bases separating them. The CDR3 is 15 residues long. The chain's CDR3 is CASRSTGSGNQPQHF. DNA of the CDR3: TGTGCCAGCAGAAGTACAGGGTCGGGCAATCAGCCCCAGCATTTT.

This clonotype was detected many times. V and J are TRBV4-3 and TRBJ1-2; TRBD1 might be the D (5 bases). The CDR3 totals 14 residues. CDR1 and CDR2 (germline): LGHNA, YSLEER. V dropped 5 bases and J dropped 8 bases, with 18 bases sitting between them. CDR3 in amino acids: CASSTLRGVGGYTF. The CDR3 nucleotides are TGCGCCAGCAGCACCCTAAGGGGAGTGGGGGGCTACACCTTC.

V and J are TRBV6-2 or TRBV6-3 and TRBJ2-1, with D hard to call. This CDR3 comprises 13 residues. V was trimmed by 2 bases and J by 7 bases, leaving 9 bases between them. Germline CDR1 reads MNHEY; CDR2 reads SVGEGT. In DNA form, the CDR3 reads TGTGCCAGCAGTTACGTCGTTTTGAATGAGCAGTTCTTC. Translated, it gives CASSYVVLNEQFF.

The sample holds a few counts of this clonotype. The chain carries TRBV14 and TRBJ2-1, with unresolved D. This CDR3 region has 11 residues. CDR1 is SGHDN and CDR2 is FVKESK in the germline V gene. V lost 4 bases to trimming and J lost 9 bases, with 7 bases between them. CDR3 bases: TGTGCCAGCAGCCTCTACCTTGAGCAGTTCTTC. This translates into CASSLYLEQFF.

This clonotype was counted at least ten times. The chain couples TRBV7-8 to TRBJ2-1; D is undetermined. This CDR3 is built from 11 residues. V gave up 3 bases and J gave up 9 bases, with 6 bases separating them. Germline V CDR1 and CDR2: SGHVS, FQNEAQ. The CDR3: CASSLVFEQFF. The CDR3 bases are TGTGCCAGCAGCTTGGTATTTGAGCAGTTCTTC.

The sample holds a few counts of this clonotype. The gene calls are TRBV29-1 and TRBJ2-6; no definite D call. This CDR3 is built from 15 residues. V was cut by 5 bases and J by 0 bases, with 11 bases left in between. Germline CDR1 and CDR2: SQVTM and ANQGSEA. The CDR3 bases are TGCAGCGTTCTCCGAAGGCTCTCTGGGGCCAACGTCCTGACTTTC. Translated: CSVLRRLSGANVLTF.

There are a few counts of this clonotype. The chain joins TRBV20-1 to TRBJ2-3; D is possibly TRBD2 (6 bases). The V end lost 6 bases, the J end lost 3 bases, and 13 bases lay between the germline ends. The CDR3 spans 13 residues. From germline, CDR1 is DFQATT and CDR2 SNEGSKA (reference sequence). CDR3 bases: TGCAGTGCCAGTGGGGGAGGAACAGATACGCAGTATTTT. Its protein is CSASGGGTDTQYF.

This chain joins TRBV7-3 and TRBJ2-1; a possible D gene is TRBD2 (5 bases). Germline-derived CDR1 and CDR2 are SGHTA and FQGTGA. This CDR3 is 14 amino acids long. Trimming pared 3 bases from V and 6 bases from J, leaving 12 bases between. This CDR3 reads CASSFGLAPNEQFF. The CDR3 DNA reads as TGTGCCAGCAGCTTCGGGCTAGCACCCAATGAGCAGTTCTTC.

This clonotype appeared a few times. This CDR3 reads CASSRGGADTQYF. The CDR3 DNA sequence: TGTGCCAGCAGTAGAGGAGGGGCAGATACGCAGTATTTT. V is TRBV2 and J is TRBJ2-3; TRBD2 might be the D (6 bases). Trimming removed 5 bases at V and 4 bases at J, with 10 bases between. This CDR3 is built from 13 residues. Per germline, CDR1 SNHLY and CDR2 FYNNEI.

The table lists this clonotype with a few counts. The genes are TRBV4-2 and TRBJ1-5, with D tentatively TRBD1 (5 bases). The CDR3 has 15 amino acids. The germline V gene has CDR1 LGHNA and CDR2 YNFKEQ. V lost 0 bases and J 5 bases, leaving 11 bases between the germline ends. The CDR3 region has the DNA TGTGCCAGCAGCCAAGACAGGCAGGGTCATCAGCCCCAGCATTTT. It specifies CASSQDRQGHQPQHF.

In this sample, this clonotype turned up many times. The chain uses TRBV5-1 and TRBJ2-1, with 8 nucleotides matching TRBD2. Trimming cost V 2 bases and J 4 bases; bases outside gene matches: 5. Germline V gene data show CDR1 as SGHRS and CDR2 as YFSETQ. There are 15 residues in the CDR3. Here the CDR3 reads CASSFGTREYNEQFF. DNA of the CDR3: TGCGCCAGCAGCTTCGGGACTAGGGAGTACAATGAGCAGTTCTTC. Drawing the rest from reference TRBV5-1 and TRBJ2-1, the complete variable domain is KAGVTQTPRYLIKTRGQQVTLSCSPISGHRSVSWYQQTPGQGLQFLFEYFSETQRNKGNFPGRFSGRQFSNSRSEMNVSTLELGDSALYLCASSFGTREYNEQFFGPGTRLTVL.

The genes are TRBV30 and TRBJ2-5; D remains ambiguous. Germline-derived CDR1 and CDR2 are GTSNPN and SVGIG (reference sequence). This CDR3 is built from 16 residues. Trimming stripped 1 base from V and 5 bases from J, with 20 bases between. CDR3: CAWSESWAGLWETQYF. DNA of the CDR3: TGTGCCTGGAGTGAATCCTGGGCAGGCCTCTGGGAGACCCAGTACTTC.

This rearrangement joins TRBV7-2 to TRBJ2-1; D gene ambiguous. Per the germline V gene, CDR1 is SGHTA and CDR2 is FQGNSA. Trimming shortened V by 1 base and J by 3 bases, and 10 bases separated the two germline ends. This CDR3 has 15 residues. The CDR3 DNA reads TGTGCCAGCAGCTTAGGCCAGGTCGACTACAATGAGCAGTTCTTC. Translation gives CASSLGQVDYNEQFF.